The 3 T cell receptor beta chains reported below all come from one sample, sequenced in a study of blood T cell repertoires in COVID-19. Using immunoSEQ multiplex PCR, the repertoire was profiled, and TCRdb retains in-frame clones only, with some absent. Found here are roughly 230,000 clones, about 85% of them singletons; the top ten hold around 0.89%. Sequenced: peripheral blood. Every receptor here comes from a man aged 35 to 55 with acute or convalescent COVID-19.

V gene TRBV27 combines with J gene TRBJ2-2; 11 nucleotides align to TRBD2. The germline V gene has CDR1 MNHEY and CDR2 SMNVEV (reference sequence). The CDR3 runs to 14 residues. The V gene end was trimmed by 7 bases and the J gene end by 5 bases; junction bases not matched to a gene: 3. CDR3 coding DNA: TGTGCCAGCACCGTAGCGGGGGGGACCGGGGAGCTGTTTTTT. As protein: CASTVAGGTGELFF.

The chain joins TRBV3-1 (or the pseudogene TRBV3-2) to TRBJ2-5; 10 bases fit TRBD2. CDR3 length equals 16 residues. The trim removed 0 bases at V and 1 base at J, leaving 2 bases unmatched. In germline, CDR1 is LGHDT, CDR2 YNNKEL (reference sequence). The CDR3 DNA follows: TGTGCCAGCAGCCAAGAACGACTAGCGGGCCAAGAGACCCAGTACTTC. Its protein product is CASSQERLAGQETQYF.

This sequence joins TRBV18 and TRBJ1-3; D not resolved. Germline CDR1 and CDR2: KGHSH and LQKENI. CDR3 length: 14 residues. V lost 3 bases to trimming and J lost 0 bases, with 6 bases between them. CDR3: CASSPASSGNTIYF. In nucleotides, the CDR3 is TGTGCCAGCTCACCTGCGTCCTCTGGAAACACCATATATTTT.